Reported below is one TCR beta chain. Losses at the gene ends were 1 base for V and 2 bases for J; bases not matched to a gene: 4. The CDR3 runs to 17 residues. CDR1 MGHRA and CDR2 YSYEKL come from the germline V gene. Original processing methods: Amplification from reference gene primers served as the basis for estimated nucleated cell counts. TCRdb's copy holds only in-frame clones and misses some; the assay was immunoSEQ multiplex PCR. V and J calls and clone size come straight from that table; D and trimming were deduced from the DNA. The data show about 200,000 clones, approximately 82% seen once. This entry belongs to a study of blood T cell repertoires in COVID-19. Study as a whole: Samples taken during acute and convalescent COVID-19 were collected in the United States, Italy and Spain. PBMCs, B-cell-depleted T cells, or T cells provided the cDNA or gDNA that made up the material.

The rearrangement links TRBV4-1 to TRBJ2-1; TRBD1 aligns across 11 bases. Sequences were obtained from peripheral blood. The TCR comes from a human donor with acute or convalescent COVID-19. The donor label of this sample is uncertain. The CDR3 region is CASSQVPGQGAYNEQFF. As DNA, the CDR3 is TGCGCCAGCAGCCAAGTCCCGGGACAGGGGGCCTACAATGAGCAGTTCTTC.